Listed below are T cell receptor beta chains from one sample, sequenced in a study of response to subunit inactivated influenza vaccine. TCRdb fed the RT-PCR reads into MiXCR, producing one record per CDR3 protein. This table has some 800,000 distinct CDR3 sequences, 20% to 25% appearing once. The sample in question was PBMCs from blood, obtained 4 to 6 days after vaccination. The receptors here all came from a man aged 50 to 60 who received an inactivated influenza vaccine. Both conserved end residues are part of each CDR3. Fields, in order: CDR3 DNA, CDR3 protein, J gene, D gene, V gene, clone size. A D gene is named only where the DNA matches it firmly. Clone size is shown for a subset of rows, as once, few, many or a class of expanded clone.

DNA: TGTGCCAGCAGGGGGACAGGGGGTACCTACGAGCAGTACTTC
CDR3: CASRGTGGTYEQYF
J: TRBJ2-7
D: TRBD1
V: TRBV28
size: .

DNA: TGCAGCGTCATCCGACAGCTCTTGGACACTGAAGCTTTCTTT
CDR3: CSVIRQLLDTEAFF
J: TRBJ1-1
D: .
V: TRBV29-1
size: .

DNA: TGTGCCAGCAGTGCCTCGACTAGAGGCACGCAGTATTTT
CDR3: CASSASTRGTQYF
J: TRBJ2-3
D: .
V: TRBV6-2/TRBV6-3
size: .

DNA: TGCAGTGCTGCGGGACTAGCGGAAACAGATACGCAGTATTTT
CDR3: CSAAGLAETDTQYF
J: TRBJ2-3
D: TRBD2
V: TRBV20-1
size: few

DNA: TGCAGCGCGGGGGGGTTGGTGAACGAGCAGTACTTC
CDR3: CSAGGLVNEQYF
J: TRBJ2-7
D: TRBD2
V: TRBV29-1
size: .

DNA: TGTGCCAGCAGTTTACCTGGACAGGGGATGGCAGATACGCAGTATTTT
CDR3: CASSLPGQGMADTQYF
J: TRBJ2-3
D: TRBD1
V: TRBV12-3/TRBV12-4
size: few

DNA: TGCAGTGCTAGAGATTTAAGACAGGGGTCCCACGAGCAGTACTTC
CDR3: CSARDLRQGSHEQYF
J: TRBJ2-7
D: TRBD1
V: TRBV20-1
size: .

DNA: TGTGCCAGCAGCTCTAGCGGGGGTGCGAATGAGCAGTTCTTC
CDR3: CASSSSGGANEQFF
J: TRBJ2-1
D: TRBD2
V: TRBV6-1
size: .

DNA: TGTGCCAGCAGACCACGGGGCCCTAGCACAGATACGCAGTATTTT
CDR3: CASRPRGPSTDTQYF
J: TRBJ2-3
D: .
V: TRBV27
size: few

DNA: TGTGCCAGCAGGCCAGGGGGAAGCACAGATACGCAGTATTTT
CDR3: CASRPGGSTDTQYF
J: TRBJ2-3
D: TRBD1
V: TRBV12-3/TRBV12-4
size: many

DNA: TGTGCCATCAGTGTTAGCGAACCCTCCTACAATGAGCAGTTCTTC
CDR3: CAISVSEPSYNEQFF
J: TRBJ2-1
D: .
V: TRBV10-3
size: .

DNA: TGTGCCAGCTCACCACCGGTGGGGCCTGAGGGTACGCAGTATTTT
CDR3: CASSPPVGPEGTQYF
J: TRBJ2-3
D: .
V: TRBV18
size: .

DNA: TGTGCCACCCTGAGGGGGAAGGATGGCTACACCTTC
CDR3: CATLRGKDGYTF
J: TRBJ1-2
D: .
V: TRBV6-5
size: .

DNA: TGCAGCGTTGGGACAGGGAGCGAGCAGTACTTC
CDR3: CSVGTGSEQYF
J: TRBJ2-7
D: TRBD1
V: TRBV29-1
size: few

DNA: TGTGCCACGGGCCGAGACGGCTACGAGCAGTACTTC
CDR3: CATGRDGYEQYF
J: TRBJ2-7
D: .
V: TRBV7-9
size: .

DNA: TGCGCCAGCAGCTTGGGAAGTGGTCTAGCGGGAGCGGACGAGCAGTACTTC
CDR3: CASSLGSGLAGADEQYF
J: TRBJ2-7
D: TRBD2
V: TRBV5-1
size: .

DNA: TGCAGTGCTAAGGGAGTGTGGGGAACCCTCAATCAGCCCCAGCATTTT
CDR3: CSAKGVWGTLNQPQHF
J: TRBJ1-5
D: .
V: TRBV20-1
size: .

DNA: TGTGCCAGCAAAGGGGACTGGGGACCCACCTACGAGCAGTACTTC
CDR3: CASKGDWGPTYEQYF
J: TRBJ2-7
D: .
V: TRBV28
size: few

DNA: TGTGCCAGCAGTTTAGTGGTGGAGACCCAGTACTTC
CDR3: CASSLVVETQYF
J: TRBJ2-5
D: .
V: TRBV27
size: many

DNA: TGCGCCAGCAGCCGTAGGCTAGCCTCCCAAGAGACCCAGTACTTC
CDR3: CASSRRLASQETQYF
J: TRBJ2-5
D: .
V: TRBV4-1
size: few

DNA: TGCGCCAGCAGCCCGGTCCCCATGGCTGAAGCTTTCTTT
CDR3: CASSPVPMAEAFF
J: TRBJ1-1
D: .
V: TRBV5-1
size: .

DNA: TGTGCCAGCAGCTTAGGGACGTGGGATACGCAGTATTTT
CDR3: CASSLGTWDTQYF
J: TRBJ2-3
D: .
V: TRBV7-2
size: many

DNA: TGTGCCAGCAGCCAAGATGGCTATGGGCAGTTCTTC
CDR3: CASSQDGYGQFF
J: TRBJ2-1
D: .
V: TRBV4-2
size: .

DNA: TGTGCCATCAGTGAGCGGACAGCTAAGAACACTGAAGCTTTCTTT
CDR3: CAISERTAKNTEAFF
J: TRBJ1-1
D: .
V: TRBV10-3
size: .

DNA: TGTGCCAGCAGCCAAGGAGGGATGTACAATGAGCAGTTCTTC
CDR3: CASSQGGMYNEQFF
J: TRBJ2-1
D: .
V: TRBV4-2
size: .

DNA: TGCAGTGCTCTAGAGACAGGGGTATTCGGCAATCAGCCCCAGCATTTT
CDR3: CSALETGVFGNQPQHF
J: TRBJ1-5
D: TRBD1
V: TRBV20-1
size: many

DNA: TGTGCCAGCAGCCGCGGACAGGGAAGATCTGGGGCCAACGTCCTGACTTTC
CDR3: CASSRGQGRSGANVLTF
J: TRBJ2-6
D: TRBD1
V: TRBV7-2
size: .

DNA: TGTGCCAGCAGCAGCGGAGCCACGACTAGCCAAGAGACCCAGTACTTC
CDR3: CASSSGATTSQETQYF
J: TRBJ2-5
D: .
V: TRBV11-2
size: .

DNA: TGTGCCAGCAGCCCGGGAGTGAGGGGCTACACCTTC
CDR3: CASSPGVRGYTF
J: TRBJ1-2
D: .
V: TRBV12-3/TRBV12-4
size: few

DNA: TGTGCCAGCGGAACTAGCATGCACGAGCAGTACTTC
CDR3: CASGTSMHEQYF
J: TRBJ2-7
D: .
V: TRBV25-1
size: few

DNA: TGCAGTGCCCCCCTCCCGGGGACTTTCGTAGACACAGATACGCAGTATTTT
CDR3: CSAPLPGTFVDTDTQYF
J: TRBJ2-3
D: .
V: TRBV20-1
size: few

DNA: TGTGCCAGCGCCCCAGGATGGAACACCGGGGAGCTGTTTTTT
CDR3: CASAPGWNTGELFF
J: TRBJ2-2
D: .
V: TRBV7-3
size: .

DNA: TGCGCCAGCAGCCCGGAGGCGGGAGGCTACAATGAGCAGTTCTTC
CDR3: CASSPEAGGYNEQFF
J: TRBJ2-1
D: TRBD2
V: TRBV5-1
size: .

DNA: TGTGCCAGCAGTTTTGGGGATCGCAAAAACATTCAGTACTTC
CDR3: CASSFGDRKNIQYF
J: TRBJ2-4
D: .
V: TRBV28
size: .

DNA: TGTGCCAGCAGCCCGGACTTAAATGAGCAGTTCTTC
CDR3: CASSPDLNEQFF
J: TRBJ2-1
D: .
V: TRBV7-9
size: many

DNA: TGTGCCAGCAGCCAACGGGGATACAATGAGCAGTTCTTC
CDR3: CASSQRGYNEQFF
J: TRBJ2-1
D: .
V: TRBV4-2
size: few

DNA: TGTGCCACCAGCAGTGGACCGGGACTAGCGTTTTACAATGAGCAGTTCTTC
CDR3: CATSSGPGLAFYNEQFF
J: TRBJ2-1
D: TRBD2
V: TRBV15
size: .

DNA: TGCGCCAGCAGCTCTGGAGGGGCAGATTATAGCAATCAGCCCCAGCATTTT
CDR3: CASSSGGADYSNQPQHF
J: TRBJ1-5
D: .
V: TRBV4-3
size: .

DNA: TGTGCCAGCAGCTCCTGGGGCAGGGGGCGCTACAATGAGCAGTTCTTC
CDR3: CASSSWGRGRYNEQFF
J: TRBJ2-1
D: TRBD1
V: TRBV5-6
size: few

DNA: TGCGCCAGCAGCTTGGAGGCAGGGGGCAACTACGAGCAGTACTTC
CDR3: CASSLEAGGNYEQYF
J: TRBJ2-7
D: TRBD1
V: TRBV5-1
size: .

DNA: TGCAGTGCTAGAGATCTTTTGGGGGACGGTGAGCAGTTCTTC
CDR3: CSARDLLGDGEQFF
J: TRBJ2-1
D: .
V: TRBV20-1
size: few

DNA: TGTGCCAGCTCACGCATCCCGGGACAAGGCTTGGGGGCCAACGTCCTGACTTTC
CDR3: CASSRIPGQGLGANVLTF
J: TRBJ2-6
D: .
V: TRBV18
size: .